The subject of this entry is one TCR beta chain. Its antigen is undetermined. The data are from a study of identical twins. Through template switching, a universal primer site was introduced, and the cDNA contained unique molecular identifiers. TCRdb re-called the 5' RACE reads with MiXCR, one entry per CDR3 protein. The table shows approximately 670,000 distinct CDR3 sequences, with roughly 6% occurring only once. General study points: The degree of excess twin sharing was weaker in beta out-of-frame sequences.

The V gene end was trimmed by 1 base and the J gene end by 6 bases; junction bases not matched to a gene: 5. The V gene's germline CDR1 is SGDLS and CDR2 YYNGEE. The CDR3 consists of 15 residues. The sequenced material came from naive T cells sorted from blood. The clonotype originates from a man between 18 and 35 years old in good health. The chain is built from TRBV9 and TRBJ2-2; 8 bases map to TRBD2. This CDR3 reads CASSVKAGAAGELFF. CDR3 DNA: TGTGCCAGCAGCGTAAAAGCGGGAGCGGCCGGGGAGCTGTTTTTT.